This entry lists 23 T cell receptor beta chains sequenced from one sample in a study of Graves' ophthalmopathy and Graves' hyperthyroidism. Scientists amplified the TCR beta CDR3 regions from RNA transcripts. Investigators did first-round RT-PCR with HTBI primers, then second-round multiplex PCR. One entry per CDR3 protein, called by TCRdb with MiXCR from the multiplex PCR reads. The sample records some 370,000 distinct CDR3 sequences, about a sixth being singletons. The sequenced sample consisted of peripheral blood. The receptors derive from an adult woman with stable Graves' hyperthyroidism.

This clonotype showed up many times. The rearrangement links TRBV28 to TRBJ2-7, with TRBD1 matching 9 bases. Trimming took 5 bases from V and 4 from J; bases not matched to a gene: 9. The CDR3 covers 15 residues. In germline, CDR1 is MDHEN, CDR2 SYDVKM. The CDR3 nucleotides are TGTGCCAGCAGTCTCTCCGGGACAGGGCTTTACGAGCAGTACTTC. It codes for CASSLSGTGLYEQYF.

This clonotype came up many times. The CDR3 region is CASSNTYGVLNTEAFF. For the CDR3, the DNA is TGTGCCAGCAGTAACACATATGGCGTACTGAACACTGAAGCTTTCTTT. This sequence joins TRBV12-3 or TRBV12-4 and TRBJ1-1, with D unresolved. V dropped 5 bases and J dropped 0 bases, with 16 bases sitting between them. The CDR3 extends over 16 amino acids.

The sample holds many counts of this clonotype. The CDR3 reads CASSGLQDSSYYGYTF. The CDR3 DNA follows: TGTGCCAGCAGTGGCCTTCAGGACAGCTCCTATTATGGCTACACCTTC. This chain links TRBV6-1 with TRBJ1-2; weak D call: TRBD1 (6 bases). The CDR3 contains 16 residues. Germline-derived CDR1 and CDR2 are MNHNS and SASEGT. Between the trimmed V and J ends, which lost 4 bases and 5 bases, there was a span of 20 bases.

This clonotype was seen at least ten times. The J gene is TRBJ1-1, the V gene TRBV14; weak D call: TRBD1 (6 bases). With 4 bases removed from V and 2 bases from J, the gap between germline ends came to 17 bases. Germline loops: CDR1 SGHDN, CDR2 FVKESK. This CDR3 contains 16 residues. Here the CDR3 DNA reads TGTGCCAGCAGCCGCGGGGGGGCGCGGAGTAACACTGAAGCTTTCTTT. Its protein product is CASSRGGARSNTEAFF.

This clonotype has at least ten counts. This sequence joins TRBV30 and TRBJ1-1, with D possibly TRBD1 on 6 matching bases. V gave up 3 bases and J gave up 2 bases, with 19 bases separating them. This CDR3 is built from 16 residues. The germline gives CDR1 GTSNPN, CDR2 SVGIG (reference sequence). CDR3 sequence reads: CAWRMGARDRNTEAFF. DNA for the CDR3: TGTGCCTGGAGGATGGGGGCTCGGGATCGAAACACTGAAGCTTTCTTT.

This clonotype came up many times. This chain uses TRBV12-3 or TRBV12-4 with TRBJ2-2; 9 bases are a match to TRBD2. The CDR3 has 16 amino acids. The V gene end was trimmed by 1 base and the J gene end by 6 bases; junction bases not matched to a gene: 6. The CDR3 spells CASSLGVAGVSGELFF. As DNA, the CDR3 is TGTGCCAGCAGTTTAGGAGTAGCGGGAGTGTCCGGGGAGCTGTTTTTT.

In this sample, this clonotype turned up many times. The rearrangement links TRBV25-1 to TRBJ2-5; either TRBD1 or TRBD2 may supply D (5 bases each). Per germline, CDR1 MGHDK and CDR2 SYGVNS. The CDR3 loop spans 13 amino acids. V shed 4 bases and J shed 3 bases, with 9 bases lying between them. Here the CDR3 DNA reads TGTGCCAGCAGTGTAGGGACGGAAGAGACCCAGTACTTC. It encodes CASSVGTEETQYF.

This clonotype was detected a few times. V gene TRBV7-2 combines with J gene TRBJ2-6; D ambiguous. The CDR3 spans 14 residues. Germline values: CDR1 SGHTA, CDR2 FQGNSA. Trimming shortened V by 0 bases and J by 4 bases, and 4 bases separated the two germline ends. Here the CDR3 DNA reads TGTGCCAGCAGCTTAGCTGGGGGGGCCAACGTCCTGACTTTC. It encodes CASSLAGGANVLTF.

This clonotype occurred many times. The J gene is TRBJ2-2, the V gene TRBV29-1, with TRBD1 matching 7 bases. The CDR3 runs 15 residues. Germline V gene lookup returns CDR1 SQVTM and CDR2 ANQGSEA. After removal of 3 bases from V and 2 bases from J, the junction contained 6 bases not matched to a gene. CDR3: CSVDRDRRNTGELFF. CDR3 in DNA: TGCAGCGTTGACCGGGACAGAAGAAACACCGGGGAGCTGTTTTTT.

J is TRBJ1-2 and V is TRBV9, with a weak D call TRBD1 (6 bases). The CDR3 contains 13 residues. Looked up from germline, CDR1 is SGDLS and CDR2 is YYNGEE. The germline V and J ends were trimmed by 2 bases and 6 bases, with 11 bases remaining between them. This CDR3 is CASSVSRGDGYTF. The CDR3 DNA follows: TGTGCCAGCAGCGTGTCCAGGGGAGATGGCTACACCTTC.

This clonotype was detected many times. The V call is TRBV28, the J call TRBJ2-7, with 7 bases lining up with TRBD2. Per germline, CDR1 MDHEN and CDR2 SYDVKM. The CDR3 totals 16 residues. With V trimmed by 5 bases and J by 1 base, 11 bases remained unmatched. The CDR3 here is CASSGGGRPWSYEQYF. Written as DNA, the CDR3 is TGTGCCAGCAGTGGGGGAGGGAGGCCCTGGTCCTACGAGCAGTACTTC.

In this sample, this clonotype turned up many times. A clone one base away is much larger, so this may be a read error. CDR3 in DNA: TGTGCCGGCAGCCTTATGGTTCAGCCCCAGCATTTT. This gives the protein CAGSLMVQPQHF. V usage is TRBV28 and J usage is TRBJ1-5; D not certain. Germline V lookup: CDR1 MDHEN, CDR2 SYDVKM. The CDR3 is made up of 12 amino acids. The full variable domain, its missing parts supplied by reference TRBV28 and TRBJ1-5, is DVKVTQSSRYLVKRTGEKVFLECVQDMDHENMFWYRQDPGLGLRLIYFSYDVKMKEKGDIPEGYSVSREKKERFSLILESASTNQTSMYLCAGSLMVQPQHFGDGTRLSIL.

This clonotype was counted ten times or more. The chain carries TRBV2 and TRBJ2-5, with TRBD2 matching 8 bases. The CDR3 extends over 15 amino acids. Germline V gene lookup returns CDR1 SNHLY and CDR2 FYNNEI. The J segment lost 0 bases and the V segment lost 5 bases, leaving 5 bases of the junction unmatched. The CDR3, as DNA: TGTGCCAGCAGTCTCGGGAGGGAGTACCAAGAGACCCAGTACTTC. Amino acid sequence: CASSLGREYQETQYF.

This clonotype was seen at least ten times. The chain employs TRBV6-5 and TRBJ2-5, with D tentatively TRBD2 (6 bases). V was cut by 2 bases and J by 5 bases, with 9 bases left in between. This CDR3 comprises 13 residues. CDR1 is MNHEY and CDR2 is SVGAGI in the germline V gene. CDR3 DNA: TGTGCCAGCAGTTACGGAGGGTGGGAGACCCAGTACTTC. Amino acids: CASSYGGWETQYF.

There are many counts of this clonotype. The chain uses TRBV6-5 and TRBJ1-5, with D tentatively TRBD1 (5 bases). V was clipped by 2 bases and J by 2 bases, with 10 bases between them. The length of the CDR3 is 15 residues. Per the germline V gene, CDR1 is MNHEY and CDR2 is SVGAGI. The CDR3: CASSYPGLGNQPQHF. Written as DNA, the CDR3 is TGTGCCAGCAGTTACCCAGGGCTTGGCAATCAGCCCCAGCATTTT.

At least ten counts were recorded for this clonotype. The chain links TRBV27 to TRBJ2-7; 14 bases line up with TRBD2. The CDR3 contains 16 residues. The ends lost 5 bases at V and 5 bases at J; junction bases unmatched: 8. Germline assignment: CDR1 MNHEY and CDR2 SMNVEV (reference sequence). For the CDR3, the DNA is TGTGCCAGCAGTCCCCTCGGACTAGCGGGAGGTAACGAGCAGTACTTC. Translating it yields CASSPLGLAGGNEQYF.

Many counts were recorded for this clonotype. The chain employs TRBV7-2 and TRBJ2-5; TRBD1 agrees at 7 bases. The CDR3 covers 16 residues. With V trimmed by 5 bases and J by 0 bases, 9 bases remained unmatched. Germline V gene data show CDR1 as SGHTA and CDR2 as FQGNSA. The CDR3, as DNA: TGTGCCAGCAGCGCCCGGACAGGCGGCTACCAAGAGACCCAGTACTTC. As protein: CASSARTGGYQETQYF.

This clonotype appeared many times. This sequence joins TRBV20-1 and TRBJ2-5; D remains unclear. The CDR3 has 13 amino acids. Trimming took off 1 base at V and 4 bases at J, with 10 bases between the two ends. The germline V gene has CDR1 DFQATT and CDR2 SNEGSKA (reference sequence). CDR3 DNA: TGCAGTGCTAGAGGAGCTATCCCAGAGACCCAGTACTTC. Protein product: CSARGAIPETQYF.

This clonotype was detected many times. The CDR3 bases are TGTGCCAGCAGCTTTAGGGGGGGAAATCAGCCCCAGCATTTT. It specifies CASSFRGGNQPQHF. The V and J genes are TRBV28 and TRBJ1-5, with a possible D match to TRBD1 (6 bases). V lost 6 bases and J 4 bases, leaving 13 bases between the germline ends. The length of the CDR3 is 14 residues. Germline V gene sequence: CDR1 MDHEN, CDR2 SYDVKM.

This clonotype came up a few times. V gene TRBV4-1 combines with J gene TRBJ2-2; 11 bases line up with TRBD2. V lost 0 bases, J lost 4 bases, and 4 bases stayed unmatched. Germline CDR1 reads MGHRA; CDR2 reads YSYEKL. This CDR3 comprises 17 residues. The CDR3 loop is CASSQDLGLAGTGELFF. The CDR3 DNA reads as TGCGCCAGCAGCCAAGATCTCGGACTAGCGGGCACCGGGGAGCTGTTTTTT.

The chain couples TRBV20-1 to TRBJ1-2; D might be TRBD1 (5 bases). Germline V gene data show CDR1 as DFQATT and CDR2 as SNEGSKA (reference sequence). V lost 2 bases and J lost 3, with 16 bases in between. This CDR3 has 15 amino acids. Written as DNA, the CDR3 is TGCAGTGCTAGAACGACGCAAGGGGCTTACTATGGCTACACCTTC. As protein: CSARTTQGAYYGYTF.

The chain links TRBV28 to TRBJ2-5; D call uncertain. V lost 1 base and J lost 11, with 17 bases in between. From germline, CDR1 is MDHEN and CDR2 SYDVKM. This CDR3 is 14 amino acids long. CDR3 DNA: TGTGCCAGCAGTTTATTGGTGGCAGACTCGTATCAGTACTTC. Translated, it gives CASSLLVADSYQYF.

Many counts were recorded for this clonotype. This chain uses TRBV28 with TRBJ1-5; D unresolved. The germline gives CDR1 MDHEN, CDR2 SYDVKM. V lost 4 bases, J lost 4 bases, and 8 bases lay in between. The length of the CDR3 is 13 residues. The chain's CDR3 is CASSSRTNQPQHF. The CDR3 DNA reads as TGTGCCAGCAGTTCCCGGACTAATCAGCCCCAGCATTTT.